Below are 14 T cell receptor beta chains sequenced from a single sample in a study of T cells in Graves' hyperthyroidism and ophthalmopathy. From RNA transcripts, TCR beta CDR3 regions were amplified. The study used the HTBI primer set for a first-round RT-PCR of the TCR CDR3. TCRdb re-called the multiplex PCR reads with MiXCR, one entry per CDR3 protein. The data show about 590,000 distinct CDR3 sequences, around 14% seen once. Sequences were obtained from blood. The source of these receptors is a woman under 30 with Graves' ophthalmopathy.

The rearrangement uses TRBV27 and TRBJ1-1, with 9 nucleotides matching TRBD1. Per germline, CDR1 MNHEY and CDR2 SMNVEV (reference sequence). The CDR3 is 16 amino acids. J was trimmed by 4 bases and V by 5 bases; bases with no gene match: 11. The chain's CDR3 is CASSQIGTGLATEAFF. DNA for the CDR3: TGTGCCAGCAGTCAAATTGGGACAGGGCTAGCCACTGAAGCTTTCTTT.

There are a few counts of this clonotype. This chain joins TRBV20-1 and TRBJ2-7, with D tentatively TRBD1 or TRBD2 (6 bases each). V dropped 6 bases and J dropped 4 bases, with 13 bases sitting between them. This CDR3 comprises 12 residues. Germline assignment: CDR1 DFQATT and CDR2 SNEGSKA (reference sequence). The CDR3, as DNA: TGCAGTGCCAAGGGGGAGGTTTACGAGCAGTACTTC. This encodes CSAKGEVYEQYF.

V gene TRBV18 combines with J gene TRBJ2-1; TRBD2 agrees at 7 bases. Losses at the gene ends were 2 bases for V and 9 bases for J; bases not matched to a gene: 7. Per the germline V gene, CDR1 is KGHSH and CDR2 is LQKENI. The CDR3 is made up of 14 amino acids. CDR3 protein: CASSPSRLASEQFF. CDR3 nucleotide sequence: TGTGCCAGCTCACCATCTCGACTAGCCAGTGAGCAGTTCTTC.

This clonotype was seen many times. The chain recombines TRBV5-1 with TRBJ2-1, with TRBD1 identical over 10 bases. The CDR3 consists of 16 residues. Germline V gene data show CDR1 as SGHRS and CDR2 as YFSETQ. The J segment lost 6 bases and the V segment lost 1 base, leaving 7 bases of the junction unmatched. CDR3 protein: CASSLSRQGAGNEQFF. The CDR3 DNA follows: TGCGCCAGCAGCTTGTCTCGACAGGGGGCTGGCAATGAGCAGTTCTTC. The entire variable domain, with the rest obtained from reference TRBV5-1 and TRBJ2-1, is as follows: KAGVTQTPRYLIKTRGQQVTLSCSPISGHRSVSWYQQTPGQGLQFLFEYFSETQRNKGNFPGRFSGRQFSNSRSEMNVSTLELGDSALYLCASSLSRQGAGNEQFFGPGTRLTVL.

The J gene is TRBJ1-1, the V gene TRBV2, with D hard to call. V shed 6 bases and J shed 4 bases, with 12 bases lying between them. CDR1 is SNHLY and CDR2 is FYNNEI in the germline V gene. The CDR3 sequence is 13 residues long. The CDR3, as DNA: TGTGCCAGCAGAATACGTCCAGGCACTGAAGCTTTCTTT. Protein: CASRIRPGTEAFF.

In regard to this clonotype: This may be a read error: a much more frequent sequence differs by one nucleotide. The CDR3 coding sequence is TGTGCCAGCAGTTCTCTTACGAGGCGAGATACGCAGTGTTTT. Protein: CASSSLTRRDTQCF. The V call is TRBV27, the J call TRBJ2-3; no definite D call. CDR1 is MNHEY, CDR2 SMNVEV, per germline (reference sequence). There are 14 residues in the CDR3.

V gene TRBV6-2 or TRBV6-3 combines with J gene TRBJ2-1, with D perhaps being TRBD1 or TRBD2 (5 bases each). The CDR3 is 14 residues long. V was pared by 6 bases and J by 9 bases, with 18 bases between. Germline values: CDR1 MNHEY, CDR2 SVGEGT. The DNA for the CDR3 is TGTGCCAGCAGCCTAGGGACCGCTTTTAGTGAGCAGTTCTTC. Translation: CASSLGTAFSEQFF.

In the case of this clonotype: Given a much more abundant clone one base away, this may be a read error. The gene calls are TRBV19 and TRBJ2-7; no clear D. This CDR3 is built from 15 residues. Germline CDR1 is LNHDA and CDR2 is SQIVND (reference sequence). Trimming took 0 bases from V and 2 from J, leaving 11 bases between them. Written as DNA, the CDR3 is TGTGCCAGTAGTATAGATGCATGGCAGGCCTACGAGCAGTACTTC. Translating gives CASSIDAWQAYEQYF.

This clonotype was seen at least ten times. The V call is TRBV11-2, the J call TRBJ2-1, with D perhaps TRBD2 (5 bases). This CDR3 spans 16 amino acids. Trimming cost V 3 bases and J 0 bases, with 12 bases left between them. CDR1 SGHAT and CDR2 FQNNGV come from the germline V gene. CDR3 coding DNA: TGTGCCAGCAGCTTTGGTGTGGACTTCTCCTACAATGAGCAGTTCTTC. This gives the protein CASSFGVDFSYNEQFF.

Comment on this clonotype: A much larger clone differs from this one at a single base, so this may be a read error. The chain links TRBV12-3 or TRBV12-4 to TRBJ2-5; D is perhaps TRBD2 (6 bases). V shed 4 bases and J shed 4 bases, with 7 bases lying between them. The CDR3 totals 12 residues. CDR3 loop: CASSWTTETQYF. In nucleotides, the CDR3 is TGTGCCAGCAGTTGGACTACAGAGACCCAGTACTTC.

The J gene is TRBJ2-2, the V gene TRBV15, with D tentatively TRBD2 (5 bases). The CDR3 has 15 residues. Germline loops: CDR1 LNHNV, CDR2 YYDKDF (reference sequence). V was pared by 0 bases and J by 1 base, with 6 bases between. DNA for the CDR3: TGTGCCACCAGCAGAGATGGAGGGAACACCGGGGAGCTGTTTTTT. Translated: CATSRDGGNTGELFF.

There are a few counts of this clonotype. The chain links TRBV16 to TRBJ1-5; D remains ambiguous. CDR1 and CDR2 from the germline V gene are KGHSY and FQNENV. Trimming pared 2 bases from V and 6 bases from J, leaving 14 bases between. The CDR3 contains 15 residues. The CDR3 protein is CASSQEARSVQPQHF. In DNA, the CDR3 is TGTGCCAGCAGCCAAGAAGCCCGAAGCGTTCAGCCCCAGCATTTT. The whole variable domain, filled in from reference TRBV16 and TRBJ1-5, reads GEEVAQTPKHLVRGEGQKAKLYCAPIKGHSYVFWYQQVLKNEFKFLISFQNENVFDETGMPKERFSAKCLPNSPCSLEIQATKLEDSAVYFCASSQEARSVQPQHFGDGTRLSIL.

This clonotype was counted at least ten times. J is TRBJ2-1 and V is TRBV20-1, with a weak D call TRBD2 (6 bases). CDR3 size: 18 residues. V lost 6 bases and J lost 0, with 24 bases in between. Germline loops: CDR1 DFQATT, CDR2 SNEGSKA (reference sequence). The CDR3 protein is CSADLGLVLTSSYNEQFF. CDR3 DNA sequence: TGCAGTGCGGACTTGGGACTTGTCCTCACGAGCTCCTACAATGAGCAGTTCTTC.

This clonotype was detected many times. The gene calls are TRBV7-6 and TRBJ2-1; the match to TRBD2 covers 13 bases. Germline lookup yields CDR1 SGHVS and CDR2 FNYEAQ. V shed 5 bases and J 3 bases; nucleotides not matched to a gene: 13. The CDR3 spans 19 residues. The CDR3 nucleotides are TGTGCCAGCAGCACCCGGACTAGCGGGGGCAGGCGCGGCTACAATGAGCAGTTCTTC. It translates to CASSTRTSGGRRGYNEQFF.